These T cell receptor beta chains were read from a single sample in a study of CD8 T cells in Susac syndrome. A single record per CDR3 protein comes from TCRdb applying MiXCR to the immunoSEQ multiplex PCR reads. The profile shows 80,000 or so distinct CDR3 sequences, approximately 96% of them singletons. Sequencing input: CD8+ T cells from PBMCs. Source of these receptors: a human donor with Susac syndrome. CDR3s include the opening cysteine and the closing phenylalanine or tryptophan. The D gene is left open where the match is weak. A row's size may be missing; if present it is once, few, many or a size class.

NA	TRBV6-5	15	TRBJ2-1	NA	TGTGCCACCTCTACCGGGAGCTTCCCTTACAATGAGCAGTTCTTC	CATSTGSFPYNEQFF
NA	TRBV19	12	TRBJ2-1	once	TGTGCCAGTAGTATTGGTGGCGGTGAGCAGTTCTTC	CASSIGGGEQFF
TRBD1	TRBV9	16	TRBJ2-1	NA	TGTGCCAGCAGCGTTAATCCGGGACAGGGACCCAATGAGCAGTTCTTC	CASSVNPGQGPNEQFF
NA	TRBV29-1	13	TRBJ2-2	NA	TGCAGCGTCCTCCGTCTAAACACCGGGGAGCTGTTTTTT	CSVLRLNTGELFF
NA	TRBV5-1	15	TRBJ2-3	NA	TGCGCCAGCAGCTTGTTTGGGGAGAGGCCAGATACGCAGTATTTT	CASSLFGERPDTQYF
TRBD2	TRBV19	14	TRBJ2-7	NA	TGTGCCAGTAGTGCCTCTAGCGGGTCCTACGAGCAGTACTTC	CASSASSGSYEQYF
TRBD2	TRBV2	16	TRBJ2-5	NA	TGTGCCAGCAGTGGGACTAGCTACTCACTCTTGGAGACCCAGTACTTC	CASSGTSYSLLETQYF
NA	TRBV20-1	15	TRBJ1-1	once	TGCAGTGCTAGAAATATCAGGGGCGGTGACACTGAAGCTTTCTTT	CSARNIRGGDTEAFF
NA	TRBV30	16	TRBJ1-1	NA	TGTGCCTGGAGCCCGCCTAGTATCAGGCTAAACCCTGAAGCTTTCTTT	CAWSPPSIRLNPEAFF
NA	TRBV15	13	TRBJ2-3	NA	TGTGCCACCAGGAGGGGGGGTTCAGATACGCAGTATTTT	CATRRGGSDTQYF
NA	TRBV4-3	14	TRBJ2-6	NA	TGCGCCAGCAGCCAAGACAGTCGAGCCAACGTCCTGACTTTC	CASSQDSRANVLTF
NA	TRBV20-1	15	TRBJ2-2	NA	TGCAGTGCTAGAGTAAGGGAGGCGGGCACCGGGGAGCTGTTTTTT	CSARVREAGTGELFF
NA	TRBV15	14	TRBJ1-1	NA	TGTGCCACCAGTTCCGATGGGAAACAGGCTGAAGCTTTCTTT	CATSSDGKQAEAFF
NA	TRBV9	14	TRBJ1-3	NA	TGTGCCAGCAGCGTAGGGATCTCTGGAAACACCATATATTTT	CASSVGISGNTIYF
NA	TRBV12-3/TRBV12-4	15	TRBJ2-1	NA	TGTGCCAGCAGTCCCCCCAGCGGTTTCAATCTTGGGCAGTTCTTC	CASSPPSGFNLGQFF
NA	TRBV11-2	19	TRBJ2-6	NA	TGTGCCAGCAGCTCACCTCTAGGCGGTAGGGGGACTGGGGCCAACGTCCTGACTTTC	CASSSPLGGRGTGANVLTF
TRBD1	TRBV20-1	16	TRBJ2-5	NA	TGCAGTGCTAATAACCCTGGCCAGGGGGCCGGGGAGACCCAGTACTTC	CSANNPGQGAGETQYF
TRBD1	TRBV15	17	TRBJ2-2	NA	TGTGCCACCAGGGGGACCGGGACAGGACGGTACACCGGGGAGCTGTTTTTT	CATRGTGTGRYTGELFF
NA	TRBV6-5	13	TRBJ2-3	NA	TGTGCCAGCAGTGTCGGTGGTACAGATACGCAGTATTTT	CASSVGGTDTQYF
NA	TRBV30	14	TRBJ1-1	once	TGTGCCTGGATCCTTTCCCTCGGGAACACTGAAGCTTTCTTT	CAWILSLGNTEAFF
NA	TRBV6-5	13	TRBJ2-5	NA	TGTGCCACGTATCTGCGTAGCCAGGAGACCCAGTACTTC	CATYLRSQETQYF
NA	TRBV6-5	13	TRBJ2-1	NA	TGTGCCAGCAGTGCTACCTCTGTCAATGAGCAGTTCTTC	CASSATSVNEQFF
NA	TRBV12-3/TRBV12-4	16	TRBJ2-5	NA	TGTGCCAGCAGTCCTCACCAGTGGGAGAGTAGGGAGACCCAGTACTTC	CASSPHQWESRETQYF
TRBD1	TRBV5-4	15	TRBJ2-1	once	TGTGCCAGCAGCTCCCGGACAGGCGAGACGGATGAGCAGTTCTTC	CASSSRTGETDEQFF
NA	TRBV5-1	15	TRBJ2-3	NA	TGCGCCAGCAGCTTGGCGATCAGATTCACAGATACGCAGTATTTT	CASSLAIRFTDTQYF
NA	TRBV28	16	TRBJ2-5	NA	TGTGCCAGCAGTTTGGGGGGGGGCACCTCTCAAGAGACCCAGTACTTC	CASSLGGGTSQETQYF
TRBD1	TRBV4-3	16	TRBJ1-1	NA	TGCGCCAGCAGCCAAGATCAGGGGGTCGGGATAACTGAAGCTTTCTTT	CASSQDQGVGITEAFF
TRBD1	TRBV9	16	TRBJ2-1	NA	TGTGCCAGCAGCGCAGGGGGACCGCTGACCTACAATGAGCAGTTCTTC	CASSAGGPLTYNEQFF
TRBD2	TRBV20-1	15	TRBJ2-7	NA	TGCAGTGCTATCAATATAGCGGGAGTTTCCTACGAGCAGTACTTC	CSAINIAGVSYEQYF
NA	TRBV28	14	TRBJ2-1	NA	TGTGCCAGCAGTGATTACAGGGTTGGTAATGAGCAGTTCTTC	CASSDYRVGNEQFF
NA	TRBV27	12	TRBJ2-1	NA	TGTGCCAGCAGAGGGACTTTGAATGAGCAGTTCTTC	CASRGTLNEQFF
NA	TRBV9	17	TRBJ1-1	NA	TGTGCCAGCAGCGTAGAACGGGTGCCCTCAATGAACACTGAAGCTTTCTTT	CASSVERVPSMNTEAFF
NA	TRBV24-1	15	TRBJ1-5	NA	TGTGCCACCAGTGACCATACAGAGATCAATCAGCCCCAGCATTTT	CATSDHTEINQPQHF
TRBD2	TRBV9	14	TRBJ2-1	NA	TGTGCCAGCAGCGTCGGACTAGCGGACCCGGAGCAGTTCTTC	CASSVGLADPEQFF
NA	TRBV30	13	TRBJ2-7	NA	TGTGCCTGGAGCTTGAAGCCTTTCCACGAGCAGTACTTC	CAWSLKPFHEQYF
TRBD1	TRBV6-5	15	TRBJ1-6	NA	TGTGCCAGCAGTCACGGGACAGGGGAAGGATCACCCCTCCACTTT	CASSHGTGEGSPLHF
TRBD1	TRBV29-1	13	TRBJ2-1	NA	TGCAGCGCGGGACAGGGACAGGGTGCGCGGAAATTCTTC	CSAGQGQGARKFF
NA	TRBV28	15	TRBJ2-5	NA	TGTGCCAGTAATACGGGGGCAGGGGTGGGAGAGACCCAGTACTTC	CASNTGAGVGETQYF
TRBD1	TRBV6-9	13	TRBJ1-2	NA	TGTGCCAGAACAAGGGACAGTAACTATGGCTACACCTTC	CARTRDSNYGYTF
TRBD2	TRBV2	15	TRBJ2-1	NA	TGTGCCAGCAGTGAAAGGGTTAGCGGGTACAATGAGCAGTTCTTC	CASSERVSGYNEQFF
TRBD2	TRBV13	14	TRBJ2-1	NA	TGTGCCAGCAGCTTAGGGGGGGGGACCCTCGAGCAGTTCTTC	CASSLGGGTLEQFF
NA	TRBV20-1	14	TRBJ2-6	NA	TGCAGTGCTAGTACCCAATCTGGGGCCAACGTCCTGACTTTC	CSASTQSGANVLTF
NA	TRBV4-3	17	TRBJ2-2	NA	TGCGCCAGCAGCCAAACGAGGGGACATACAAACACCGGGGAGCTGTTTTTT	CASSQTRGHTNTGELFF
NA	TRBV7-9	12	TRBJ2-5	NA	TGTGCCAGCAGATCCGCACGGGAGACCCAGTACTTC	CASRSARETQYF
NA	TRBV28	12	TRBJ2-3	NA	TGTGCCACCGCCTTAATTGGAGATACGCAGTATTTT	CATALIGDTQYF
TRBD1	TRBV20-1	15	TRBJ2-1	NA	TGCAGTGCTAGAACCGGGACAGGGGTCCAATGGGTAAGGTTCTTC	CSARTGTGVQWVRFF
TRBD2	TRBV6-4	14	TRBJ2-3	NA	TGTGCCAGCAGTGACGGACTAGCTGGTGATACGCAGTATTTT	CASSDGLAGDTQYF